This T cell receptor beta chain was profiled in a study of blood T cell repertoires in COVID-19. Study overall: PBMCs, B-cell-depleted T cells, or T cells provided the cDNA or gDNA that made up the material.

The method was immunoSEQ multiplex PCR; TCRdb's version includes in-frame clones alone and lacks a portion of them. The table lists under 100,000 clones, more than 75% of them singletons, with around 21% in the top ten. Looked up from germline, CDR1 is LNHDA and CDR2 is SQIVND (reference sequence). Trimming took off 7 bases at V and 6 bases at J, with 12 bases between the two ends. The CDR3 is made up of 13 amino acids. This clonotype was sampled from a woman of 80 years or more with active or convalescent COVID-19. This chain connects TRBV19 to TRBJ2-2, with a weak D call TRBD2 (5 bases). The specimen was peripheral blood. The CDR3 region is CASKESGAGELFF. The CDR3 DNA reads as TGTGCCAGTAAAGAAAGCGGAGCCGGGGAGCTGTTTTTT.